This T cell receptor (beta chain) is from a study of CD8 T cells in ankylosing spondylitis. Broader study findings: Ankylosing spondylitis blood appeared to be characterized by a TCR beta motif of roughly eight highly homologous variants.

This clonotype showed up many times. What it recognizes is unknown. After removal of 4 bases from V and 6 bases from J, the junction contained 10 bases not matched to a gene. The CDR3 extends over 15 amino acids. Looked up from germline, CDR1 is SGHRS and CDR2 is YFSETQ. Libraries for TCR beta were made by quantitative 5'-RACE with molecular barcodes. TCRdb ran MiXCR on the 5' RACE reads and lists one entry per CDR3 protein. Here the sample spans 250,000 to 350,000 distinct CDR3 sequences, 20% being singletons. Specimen: blood, either unsorted or a sorted T cell fraction (not recorded which). The V gene is TRBV5-1, the J gene TRBJ2-3, with 8 positions matching TRBD2. The clonotype originates from a male donor with ankylosing spondylitis or in good health (not recorded which). DNA for the CDR3: TGCGCCAGCAGCCGACTAGCGTCGAGCGGGGATACGCAGTATTTT. Its translation is CASSRLASSGDTQYF.